These 31 T cell receptor beta chains share one sample of origin, sequenced in a study of cytomegalovirus exposure and HLA in healthy donors. Using immunoSEQ multiplex PCR, the repertoire was profiled, and TCRdb retains in-frame clones only, with some absent. Altogether roughly 350,000 clones are present, roughly 88% being singletons, with the ten largest covering around 0.8%. The material sequenced was PBMCs. The receptors derive from a young woman in good health and CMV-seronegative.

V usage is TRBV7-9 and J usage is TRBJ2-6; 11 nucleotides align to TRBD1. The germline CDR1 and CDR2 sequences are SEHNR and FQNEAQ (reference sequence). V lost 7 bases and J lost 0; bases outside the gene matches: 5. The CDR3 length is 17 residues. CDR3 protein: CASIHGTGGSGANVLTF. CDR3 DNA sequence: TGTGCCAGCATCCACGGGACAGGGGGCTCTGGGGCCAACGTCCTGACTTTC.

V and J are TRBV9 and TRBJ2-1, with D uncertain. The V gene's germline CDR1 is SGDLS and CDR2 YYNGEE. The CDR3 is 15 residues long. V dropped 0 bases and J dropped 8 bases, with 15 bases sitting between them. The CDR3 DNA sequence: TGTGCCAGCAGCGTAGTAGGAAGTCGAAGCGATGAGCAGTTCTTC. The encoded protein is CASSVVGSRSDEQFF.

The chain links TRBV7-3 to TRBJ2-7; 8 nucleotides match TRBD2. The germline CDR1 and CDR2 sequences are SGHTA and FQGTGA. The ends lost 5 bases at V and 6 bases at J; junction bases unmatched: 6. The CDR3 has 13 residues. The CDR3 is CASSLGRGAEQYF. CDR3 coding DNA: TGTGCCAGCAGCCTCGGGAGGGGAGCCGAGCAGTACTTC.

This chain uses TRBV4-2 with TRBJ2-5, with TRBD2 matching over 7 bases. The CDR3 loop spans 17 amino acids. V lost 3 bases and J lost 5; bases outside the gene matches: 15. The germline gives CDR1 LGHNA, CDR2 YNFKEQ. CDR3 protein: CASSQASMGGSKETQYF. The CDR3 DNA sequence: TGTGCCAGCAGCCAGGCCTCTATGGGGGGGTCGAAGGAGACCCAGTACTTC.

The gene calls are TRBV5-8 and TRBJ1-4, with a possible D match to TRBD1 (5 bases). CDR3 length: 17 residues. Germline assignment: CDR1 SGHTS and CDR2 YDEGEE. The germline V and J ends were trimmed by 2 bases and 1 base, with 15 bases remaining between them. CDR3 DNA: TGTGCCAGCAGCTTTCGTTCCGGGGGGTTAACTAATGAAAAACTGTTTTTT. Its protein is CASSFRSGGLTNEKLFF.

V and J are TRBV5-6 and TRBJ2-3, with TRBD2 matching over 8 bases. The J segment lost 0 bases and the V segment lost 2 bases, leaving 5 bases of the junction unmatched. The V gene's germline CDR1 is SGHDT and CDR2 YYEEEE. CDR3 length equals 16 residues. CDR3 sequence (DNA): TGTGCCAGCAGCTTAATGTCTAGCGGGAGCACAGATACGCAGTATTTT. Its protein product is CASSLMSSGSTDTQYF.

V usage is TRBV6-1 and J usage is TRBJ1-1; tentatively, D is TRBD1 (5 bases). CDR1 is MNHNS and CDR2 is SASEGT in the germline V gene. This CDR3 is 13 amino acids long. V was pared by 8 bases and J by 1 base, with 11 bases between. In DNA, the CDR3 is TGTGCCAGCGGAGGGACGGGGAACACTGAAGCTTTCTTT. This codes for CASGGTGNTEAFF.

The chain links TRBV30 to TRBJ2-1, with a possible D match to TRBD2 (5 bases). The CDR3 loop spans 13 amino acids. The V end was cut by 1 base, the J end by 8 bases, with 12 bases between. Per the germline V gene, CDR1 is GTSNPN and CDR2 is SVGIG (reference sequence). The CDR3 nucleotides are TGTGCCTGGAGTGGATCAAGCGGTGATGAGCAGTTCTTC. Protein: CAWSGSSGDEQFF.

The chain recombines TRBV5-1 with TRBJ2-5; 10 nucleotides match TRBD2. The CDR3 is 16 residues long. V dropped 0 bases and J dropped 1; count of bases not matched to a gene: 3. Per the germline V gene, CDR1 is SGHRS and CDR2 is YFSETQ. CDR3 residues: CASSLVLAGVQETQYF. The CDR3 DNA is TGCGCCAGCAGCTTGGTTCTAGCGGGAGTCCAAGAGACCCAGTACTTC. Variable domain in full (rest from reference TRBV5-1 and TRBJ2-5): KAGVTQTPRYLIKTRGQQVTLSCSPISGHRSVSWYQQTPGQGLQFLFEYFSETQRNKGNFPGRFSGRQFSNSRSEMNVSTLELGDSALYLCASSLVLAGVQETQYFGPGTRLLVL.

The chain recombines TRBV29-1 with TRBJ2-3; D is ambiguous. Germline V gene sequence: CDR1 SQVTM, CDR2 ANQGSEA. V lost 7 bases to trimming and J lost 8 bases, with 13 bases between them. The CDR3 has 11 residues. The CDR3 DNA sequence: TGCAGCGGTCTTGATCCTAGTACGCAGTATTTT. Its protein product is CSGLDPSTQYF.

V and J are TRBV18 and TRBJ2-1; 15 nucleotides align to TRBD2. The CDR3 has 15 amino acids. After removal of 3 bases from V and 7 bases from J, the junction contained 1 base not matched to a gene. The germline V gene has CDR1 KGHSH and CDR2 LQKENI. As DNA, the CDR3 is TGTGCCAGCTCACCTGGGACTAGCGGGAGGAATGAGCAGTTCTTC. Amino acid sequence: CASSPGTSGRNEQFF. Full variable domain (missing parts from reference TRBV18 and TRBJ2-1): NAGVMQNPRHLVRRRGQEARLRCSPMKGHSHVYWYRQLPEEGLKFMVYLQKENIIDESGMPKERFSAEFPKEGPSILRIQQVVRGDSAAYFCASSPGTSGRNEQFFGPGTRLTVL.

This clone was seen just once. The gene calls are TRBV30 and TRBJ1-5, with D unresolved. From germline, CDR1 is GTSNPN and CDR2 SVGIG (reference sequence). V was pared by 3 bases and J by 0 bases, with 18 bases between. CDR3 length: 17 amino acids. CDR3 amino acids: CAWRGPPGEDSNQPQHF. CDR3 nucleotides: TGTGCCTGGAGGGGCCCTCCTGGGGAGGATAGCAATCAGCCCCAGCATTTT.

V and J are TRBV15 and TRBJ2-1, with D tentatively TRBD1 (6 bases). The V and J ends lost 2 bases and 0 bases respectively, with 11 bases between them. The germline CDR1 and CDR2 sequences are LNHNV and YYDKDF (reference sequence). The CDR3 has 16 amino acids. The CDR3 nucleotides are TGTGCCACCAGCAGATCGCGACAGGCCTCCTACAATGAGCAGTTCTTC. As protein: CATSRSRQASYNEQFF.

The chain combines TRBV20-1 with TRBJ2-1; no firm D call. CDR1 DFQATT and CDR2 SNEGSKA come from the germline V gene (reference sequence). Trimming took off 5 bases at V and 7 bases at J, with 9 bases between the two ends. The CDR3 extends over 11 amino acids. In DNA, the CDR3 is TGCAGTGCTTTCAGGCCGAATGAGCAGTTCTTC. Translating gives CSAFRPNEQFF.

The chain combines TRBV7-2 with TRBJ1-1, with D hard to call. CDR1 SGHTA and CDR2 FQGNSA come from the germline V gene. CDR3 length: 14 amino acids. Trimming took 2 bases from V and 0 from J, leaving 7 bases between them. The CDR3 here is CASSLQAVNTEAFF. Written as DNA, the CDR3 is TGTGCCAGCAGCTTACAAGCCGTGAACACTGAAGCTTTCTTT.

The chain combines TRBV25-1 with TRBJ2-2; TRBD1 aligns across 9 bases. After removal of 3 bases from V and 4 bases from J, the junction contained 3 bases not matched to a gene. The V gene's germline CDR1 is MGHDK and CDR2 SYGVNS. The CDR3 totals 15 residues. The CDR3 protein is CASSDGQGSTGELFF. CDR3 nucleotides: TGTGCCAGCAGTGATGGACAGGGGAGCACCGGGGAGCTGTTTTTT.

The V call is TRBV4-2, the J call TRBJ2-1; the D is unclear. Trimming cost V 3 bases and J 8 bases, with 11 bases left between them. The CDR3 is 13 amino acids. The germline CDR1 and CDR2 sequences are LGHNA and YNFKEQ. Here the CDR3 DNA reads TGTGCCAGCAGCCACATAGATCGGGATGAGCAGTTCTTC. Its translation: CASSHIDRDEQFF.

This clone has just a few counts. V is TRBV19 and J is TRBJ2-1, with 12 bases fitting TRBD2. The germline V gene encodes CDR1 LNHDA and CDR2 SQIVND (reference sequence). Trimming removed 4 bases from V and 6 bases from J; junction bases left unmatched: 7. CDR3 size: 16 residues. The CDR3 loop reads CASSTGRTSGINEQFF. The CDR3, as DNA: TGTGCCAGTAGTACCGGGCGGACTAGCGGGATCAATGAGCAGTTCTTC.

V is TRBV2 and J is TRBJ2-3, with 11 bases that match TRBD2. The CDR3 loop spans 17 amino acids. The germline gives CDR1 SNHLY, CDR2 FYNNEI. V was pared by 7 bases and J by 4 bases, with 13 bases of the junction left unmatched. CDR3 region: CASKPGLAEWLADTQYF. CDR3 bases: TGTGCCAGCAAGCCGGGACTAGCGGAATGGCTTGCAGATACGCAGTATTTT.

Turning to this clone: The junction and the germline gene differ at one end; a read error may be behind it. The chain combines TRBV6-1 with TRBJ2-7; D remains ambiguous. This CDR3 contains 13 residues. The germline gives CDR1 MNHNS, CDR2 SASEGT. The CDR3 sequence is CASSEENSYEQYF. In DNA, the CDR3 is TGTGCCAGCAGCGAAGAAAACAGCTACGAGCAGTACTTC.

The V call is TRBV5-1, the J call TRBJ2-7, with D possibly matching TRBD1 (6 bases). Trimming took 4 bases from V and 4 from J, leaving 15 bases between them. CDR1 SGHRS and CDR2 YFSETQ come from the germline V gene. The CDR3 sequence is 14 residues long. The CDR3 DNA follows: TGCGCCAGCAGCCCCGGACAGATTTCGTACGAGCAGTACTTC. Its protein is CASSPGQISYEQYF.

DNA of the CDR3: TGTGCCAGCAGTGGACTAGCGGGAGGGCCTGCATCAGAGACCCAGTACTTC. Translating gives CASSGLAGGPASETQYF. The chain joins TRBV2 to TRBJ2-5; 14 bases agree with TRBD2. The CDR3 loop spans 17 amino acids. V dropped 4 bases and J dropped 4; count of bases not matched to a gene: 8. The germline CDR1 and CDR2 sequences are SNHLY and FYNNEI.

The chain joins TRBV29-1 to TRBJ2-7; 7 bases are a match to TRBD1. V lost 6 bases, J lost 4 bases, and 12 bases stayed unmatched. In germline, CDR1 is SQVTM, CDR2 ANQGSEA. This CDR3 has 14 amino acids. The CDR3 is CSVSDPTGSYEQYF. The CDR3 nucleotides are TGCAGCGTCTCAGATCCGACAGGGAGTTACGAGCAGTACTTC.

This chain joins TRBV4-1 and TRBJ2-2; TRBD2 aligns across 11 bases. This CDR3 contains 16 residues. Germline assignment: CDR1 MGHRA and CDR2 YSYEKL. Trimming removed 1 base from V and 6 bases from J; junction bases left unmatched: 4. Written as DNA, the CDR3 is TGCGCCAGCAGCCAAGTGATTAGCGGGGGGGCCGGGGAGCTGTTTTTT. It encodes CASSQVISGGAGELFF.

The chain is built from TRBV19 and TRBJ1-1, with 7 nucleotides matching TRBD1. The CDR3 runs 14 residues. J was trimmed by 0 bases and V by 6 bases; bases with no gene match: 4. The V gene's germline CDR1 is LNHDA and CDR2 SQIVND (reference sequence). The CDR3 sequence: CASSRDSLNTEAFF. CDR3 coding DNA: TGTGCCAGTAGCCGGGACAGCTTGAACACTGAAGCTTTCTTT.

In the case of this clone: A much larger clone sits a single nucleotide away, making a read error possible. This chain connects TRBV2 to TRBJ2-2; 11 bases are a match to TRBD2. J lost 3 bases, V lost 6 bases, and 3 bases had no gene match. This CDR3 region has 15 residues. The V gene's germline CDR1 is SNHLY and CDR2 FYNNEI. CDR3 amino acids: CASSPGLADTGELFF. The CDR3 DNA reads as TGTGCCAGCAGCCCGGGACTAGCGGACACCGGGGAGCTGTTTTTT.

The rearrangement joins TRBV6-6 to TRBJ2-7; TRBD1 is a possible D gene (5 bases). V was shortened by 6 bases and J by 0 bases, with 12 bases between the two germline ends. This CDR3 has 14 amino acids. Germline CDR1 is MNHNY and CDR2 is SVGAGI (reference sequence). The CDR3 nucleotides are TGTGCCAGCAGGAAGACAGCGAGCTCCTACGAGCAGTACTTC. Protein product: CASRKTASSYEQYF.

This clone was recorded once. The chain links TRBV5-3 to TRBJ1-1; D gene unclear. TRBV5-3 belongs to the ORF category, with a function that is uncertain. The CDR3 covers 14 residues. Trimming left V 0 bases short and J 4 bases short, with 10 bases between. The CDR3 region is CARSLGRTGTEAFF. DNA for the CDR3: TGTGCCAGAAGCTTGGGGAGGACGGGCACTGAAGCTTTCTTT.

This clone occurred a few times. The gene calls are TRBV5-1 and TRBJ1-2; TRBD1 matches 8 bases. The germline CDR1 and CDR2 sequences are SGHRS and YFSETQ. The CDR3 covers 14 residues. The V and J ends lost 4 bases and 4 bases, in that order; junction bases with no gene match: 6. The CDR3 bases are TGCGCCAGCAGCCCCGGGACAGGTGTCTATGGCTACACCTTC. It codes for CASSPGTGVYGYTF. Combining the CDR3 with reference TRBV5-1 and TRBJ1-2 gives the whole variable domain KAGVTQTPRYLIKTRGQQVTLSCSPISGHRSVSWYQQTPGQGLQFLFEYFSETQRNKGNFPGRFSGRQFSNSRSEMNVSTLELGDSALYLCASSPGTGVYGYTFGSGTRLTVV.

The J gene is TRBJ2-1, the V gene TRBV11-1; a possible D gene is TRBD2 (6 bases). This CDR3 region has 14 residues. Trimming stripped 7 bases from V and 5 bases from J, with 15 bases between. Germline V lookup: CDR1 SGHAT, CDR2 FQDESV (reference sequence). CDR3 region: CASIPHPSDNEQFF. CDR3 in DNA: TGTGCCAGCATCCCCCATCCTAGCGACAATGAGCAGTTCTTC.

CDR3 sequence reads: CASSPVGTGPYGYTF. CDR3 DNA sequence: TGTGCCAGCAGCCCAGTGGGGACAGGGCCCTATGGCTACACCTTC. V gene TRBV7-2 combines with J gene TRBJ1-2; 9 positions agree with TRBD1. The trim removed 5 bases at V and 4 bases at J, leaving 8 bases unmatched. The CDR3 loop spans 15 amino acids. Germline V gene sequence: CDR1 SGHTA, CDR2 FQGNSA.